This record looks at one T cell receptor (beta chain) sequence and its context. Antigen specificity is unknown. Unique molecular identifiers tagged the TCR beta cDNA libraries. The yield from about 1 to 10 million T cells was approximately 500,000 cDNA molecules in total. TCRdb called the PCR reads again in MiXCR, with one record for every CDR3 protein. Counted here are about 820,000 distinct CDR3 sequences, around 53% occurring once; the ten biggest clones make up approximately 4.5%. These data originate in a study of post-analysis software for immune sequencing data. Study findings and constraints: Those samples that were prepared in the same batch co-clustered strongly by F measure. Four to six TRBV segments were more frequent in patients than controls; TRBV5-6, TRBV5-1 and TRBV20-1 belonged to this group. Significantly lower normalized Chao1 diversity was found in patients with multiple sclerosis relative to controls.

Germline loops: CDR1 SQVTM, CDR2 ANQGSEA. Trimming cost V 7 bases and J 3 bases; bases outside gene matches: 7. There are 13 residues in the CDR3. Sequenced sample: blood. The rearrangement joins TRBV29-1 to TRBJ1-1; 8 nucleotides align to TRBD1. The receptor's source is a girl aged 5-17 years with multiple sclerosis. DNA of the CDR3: TGCAGCGGGGGGGACAGGCGATACACTGAAGCTTTCTTT. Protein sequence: CSGGDRRYTEAFF.